This paragraph covers one T cell receptor beta chain sequence. Its antigen is not identified. This CDR3 comprises 21 residues. Germline loops: CDR1 SGDLS, CDR2 YYNGEE. V lost 3 bases and J lost 2; bases outside the gene matches: 22. TCRdb's table, derived via immunoSEQ multiplex PCR, lists solely in-frame clones and lacks some. The sample contains approximately 100,000 clones, 90% of which appear only once. These data come from a study of OX40 agonist ivuxolimab in advanced cancers. Findings of the study overall: The study did not work out the antigen specificity of the expanded peripheral T cells.

The clonotype was recovered from an adult with an advanced solid tumor such as melanoma, head and neck, liver or kidney cancer. The sample was CD4+ or CD8+ T cells sorted from blood, taken in a trial of the OX40 agonist ivuxolimab. The chain uses TRBV9 and TRBJ1-3; 8 nucleotides align to TRBD1. CDR3 region: CASSATQVVRRTGSAGNTIYF. CDR3 nucleotide sequence: TGTGCCAGCAGCGCGACGCAAGTAGTCAGACGGACAGGGTCGGCTGGAAACACCATATATTTT.